The sequence of this T cell receptor beta chain was determined in a study of T cells in localized non-small cell lung cancer. Study-wide findings and caveats: Appearing in adjacent lung were a median 57 of the top 100 tumor clones.

This table comes from immunoSEQ multiplex PCR, and its TCRdb copy is limited to in-frame clones, with some not included. The sample contains some 2,000 clones, just over 35% of which appear only once. The CDR3 extends over 14 amino acids. Per the germline V gene, CDR1 is MNHGY and CDR2 is SAAAGT. With 6 bases clipped from V and 2 bases from J, the junction kept 3 bases outside the gene matches. In this sample, this clone turned up a few times. Its cognate antigen is unknown. This receptor was obtained from a male donor at least 60 years old with stage II lung adenocarcinoma. The sample here was lung tumor tissue, taken before any cancer treatment. The J gene is TRBJ1-2, the V gene TRBV6-8; 10 bases map to TRBD1. In DNA, the CDR3 is TGTGCCAGCAGGACAGGGGGCTCGAACTATGGCTACACCTTC. Protein product: CASRTGGSNYGYTF.